This T cell receptor (beta chain) was sequenced in a study of blood T cells in healthy people across ages. This clonotype appeared many times. Its antigen is as yet unknown. Collection of approximately 9.3 milliliters of peripheral blood was performed for each donor. Trimming cost V 5 bases and J 3 bases, with 16 bases left between them. This CDR3 is built from 15 residues. Germline V lookup: CDR1 SNHLY, CDR2 FYNNEI. The use of a sample-barcoded 5' primer and a J-beta primer mix characterized a second PCR of roughly 6 to 12 cycles. TCRdb recomputed calls from the 5' RACE reads with MiXCR, one row per CDR3 protein. This table holds about 570,000 distinct CDR3 sequences, 27% found once. General observations from the study: The diversity estimates, figures obtained from one million T cells, were considered underestimates.

Sequencing was done on a sample of blood. J is TRBJ2-5 and V is TRBV2; D call uncertain. The receptor was derived from a woman in her 70s in good health. CDR3 region: CASSILAVGEETQYF. Written as DNA, the CDR3 is TGTGCCAGCAGTATCTTGGCCGTAGGTGAAGAGACCCAGTACTTC.